This TCR beta chain was documented in a study of blood T cells in healthy people across ages. Study overall: For every two T cells, template switching captured about one barcoded beta molecule. Points from the study as a whole: Naive CD4+ cell counts and diversity both ran higher in long-lived than in aged donors.

Every donor gave 9.5 to 10 milliliters of peripheral blood. Researchers isolated at least 6 million PBMCs per sample. Comment on this clonotype: Its antigen is not identified.

The second PCR ran roughly 7 to 12 cycles with a sample-barcoded 5' primer and J-beta primers. TCRdb analysed the 5' RACE reads with MiXCR anew, one entry per CDR3 protein. The table records approximately 800,000 distinct CDR3 sequences, around half of them present only once. The CDR3 loop spans 13 amino acids. Germline CDR1 and CDR2: DFQATT and SNEGSKA (reference sequence). The receptor was isolated from a man of 80 years or more in good health. Sequencing was done on a sample of blood. The chain uses TRBV20-1 and TRBJ2-7; D may be TRBD1 (6 bases). The closer fit of TRBJ2-5 to the DNA end suggests the J call may be wrong. CDR3 in amino acids: CSARLQGRETQYF. The CDR3 region has the DNA TGCAGTGCTAGGCTACAGGGCCGGGAGACCCAGTACTTC.